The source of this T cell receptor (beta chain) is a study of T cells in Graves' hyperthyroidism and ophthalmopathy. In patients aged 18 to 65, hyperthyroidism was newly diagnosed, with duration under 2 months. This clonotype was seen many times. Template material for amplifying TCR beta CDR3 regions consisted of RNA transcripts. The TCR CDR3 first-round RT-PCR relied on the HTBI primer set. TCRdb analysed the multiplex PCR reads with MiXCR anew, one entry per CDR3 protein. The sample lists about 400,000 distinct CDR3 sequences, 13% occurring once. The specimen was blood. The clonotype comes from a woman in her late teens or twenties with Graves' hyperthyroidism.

Here the CDR3 reads CASSVGYDYEQYF. The CDR3 DNA is TGCGCCAGCAGCGTGGGTTACGACTACGAGCAGTACTTC. The gene calls are TRBV5-1 and TRBJ2-7, with unresolved D. The V gene's germline CDR1 is SGHRS and CDR2 YFSETQ. V was trimmed by 4 bases and J by 3 bases, leaving 11 bases between them. This CDR3 is built from 13 residues.